What follows are 14 T cell receptor beta chains derived from one specimen sequenced in a study of identical twins. TCRdb ran MiXCR on the 5' RACE reads and lists one entry per CDR3 protein. The sample consists of 1.5 million to 2 million distinct CDR3 sequences, about 32% of them appearing once. The sequenced sample consisted of cord blood. The receptors come from a newborn girl in good health.

As to this clonotype: One end of the junction fails to match germline, which may point to a read error. The chain uses TRBV27 and TRBJ2-7; 10 bases are a match to TRBD2. Germline V gene sequence: CDR1 MNHEY, CDR2 SMNVEV (reference sequence). The CDR3 extends over 12 amino acids. The DNA of the CDR3 is TGTGTCAGCTCAGCGGGGGGGTACGAGCAGTACTTC. This translates into CVSSAGGYEQYF.

As concerns this clonotype: One end of the junction is discordant with germline, which a read error may explain. The chain is built from TRBV6-1 and TRBJ1-2; TRBD1 matches at 7 bases. The CDR3 extends over 15 amino acids. CDR1 and CDR2 (germline): MNHNS, SASEGT. In DNA form, the CDR3 reads TGTGCCAGCAGTGTGACAGGGCCCAGACGTTATGGCCACACCTTC. This codes for CASSVTGPRRYGHTF.

The chain employs TRBV9 and TRBJ2-5; TRBD1 agrees at 9 bases. The CDR3 covers 15 residues. Germline V gene sequence: CDR1 SGDLS, CDR2 YYNGEE. V shed 0 bases, J shed 4 bases, and the junction held 4 bases outside the gene matches. Here the CDR3 DNA reads TGTGCCAGCAGCGTAGCTCCGACAGGGGGAGAGACCCAGTACTTC. Encoded protein: CASSVAPTGGETQYF.

The chain recombines TRBV20-1 with TRBJ2-5; D is tentatively TRBD1 or TRBD2 (5 bases each). CDR1 DFQATT and CDR2 SNEGSKA come from the germline V gene (reference sequence). The CDR3 extends over 13 amino acids. The V gene lost 4 bases and the J gene lost 2 bases, with 11 bases spanning the gap. The CDR3 DNA reads as TGCAGTGCTACCTTGGGACCGCAAGAGACCCAGTACTTC. This encodes CSATLGPQETQYF.

The rearrangement joins TRBV10-3 to TRBJ2-7; unclear D gene. Germline loops: CDR1 ENHRY, CDR2 SYGVKD. There are 13 residues in the CDR3. V lost 2 bases to trimming and J lost 2 bases, with 7 bases between them. The CDR3 is CAISERSPYEQYF. The CDR3 DNA reads as TGTGCCATCAGTGAGCGGTCTCCCTACGAGCAGTACTTC.

The genes are TRBV11-2 and TRBJ2-7; 12 nucleotides line up with TRBD2. CDR1 is SGHAT and CDR2 is FQNNGV in the germline V gene. The CDR3 is 18 amino acids. The V segment lost 0 bases and the J segment 0 bases; nucleotides outside the gene matches: 6. CDR3 sequence: CASSLELAGGFSSYEQYF. The CDR3 coding sequence is TGTGCCAGCAGCTTAGAGCTAGCGGGGGGGTTCAGCTCCTACGAGCAGTACTTC.

The chain joins TRBV7-2 to TRBJ2-3; possibly TRBD2 for D (5 bases). The CDR3 extends over 16 amino acids. V dropped 3 bases and J dropped 4 bases, with 17 bases sitting between them. Germline lookup yields CDR1 SGHTA and CDR2 FQGNSA. This chain's CDR3 is CASSFGGGPASDTQYF. CDR3 DNA: TGTGCCAGCAGCTTTGGAGGCGGGCCCGCCTCAGATACGCAGTATTTT.

J is TRBJ2-7 and V is TRBV20-1, with D possibly being TRBD1 (5 bases). V lost 3 bases to trimming and J lost 2 bases, with 26 bases between them. CDR3 length: 18 residues. The germline CDR1 and CDR2 sequences are DFQATT and SNEGSKA (reference sequence). CDR3 sequence (DNA): TGCAGTGCTAGGGGCAGAGAGGACAAACAGGTCTCTACCTACGAGCAGTACTTC. Protein: CSARGREDKQVSTYEQYF.

This clonotype was found a few times. This chain joins TRBV5-1 and TRBJ1-4, with D possibly TRBD1 on 5 matching bases. The CDR3 runs to 15 residues. CDR1 and CDR2 (germline): SGHRS, YFSETQ. V was cut by 6 bases and J by 1 base, with 13 bases left in between. CDR3 loop: CASKLRGGTNEKLFF. The CDR3 DNA follows: TGCGCCAGCAAACTACGGGGGGGAACTAATGAAAAACTGTTTTTT.

This clonotype turned up a few times. J is TRBJ2-3 and V is TRBV7-2, with D perhaps matching TRBD2 (5 bases). This CDR3 spans 15 amino acids. V was trimmed by 1 base and J by 4 bases, leaving 12 bases between them. Germline V gene lookup returns CDR1 SGHTA and CDR2 FQGNSA. The CDR3: CASSLGRTPSDTQYF. In nucleotides, the CDR3 is TGTGCCAGCAGCTTAGGTAGGACTCCCTCAGATACGCAGTATTTT.

In this sample, this clonotype turned up a few times. This sequence joins TRBV4-1 and TRBJ1-1, with TRBD1 matching 8 bases. V was clipped by 1 base and J by 2 bases; unmatched bases: 3. This CDR3 comprises 15 residues. Germline-derived CDR1 and CDR2 are MGHRA and YSYEKL. DNA of the CDR3: TGCGCCAGCAGCCAAGGGACAGGGTCAAACACTGAAGCTTTCTTT. This sequence encodes CASSQGTGSNTEAFF.

This clonotype has a count of ten or more. The V call is TRBV9, the J call TRBJ2-1, with TRBD2 matching over 10 bases. V shed 2 bases, J shed 7 bases, and the junction held 3 bases outside the gene matches. Per the germline V gene, CDR1 is SGDLS and CDR2 is YYNGEE. The CDR3 contains 14 residues. DNA of the CDR3: TGTGCCAGCAGCGTTGGACTAGCGGCTAATGAGCAGTTCTTC. Its translation is CASSVGLAANEQFF.

The chain recombines TRBV5-8 with TRBJ1-1; the D is unclear. CDR1 is SGHTS, CDR2 YDEGEE, per germline. Trimming removed 0 bases from V and 3 bases from J, with 9 bases in between. The CDR3 is 14 amino acids. The CDR3 region is CASSLVLDYTEAFF. The CDR3 DNA reads TGTGCCAGCAGCTTGGTCCTCGACTACACTGAAGCTTTCTTT. Full variable domain (rest looked up from reference TRBV5-8 and TRBJ1-1): EAGVTQSPTHLIKTRGQQATLRCSPISGHTSVYWYQQALGLGLQFLLWYDEGEERNRGNFPPRFSGRQFPNYSSELNVNALELEDSALYLCASSLVLDYTEAFFGQGTRLTVV.

This clonotype was found a few times. This rearrangement joins TRBV5-1 to TRBJ2-3; D may match TRBD1 or TRBD2 (6 bases each). Trimming left V 0 bases short and J 0 bases short, with 14 bases between. Germline V lookup: CDR1 SGHRS, CDR2 YFSETQ. This CDR3 is built from 17 residues. CDR3 sequence: CASSLDVGGLSTDTQYF. The CDR3 DNA reads TGCGCCAGCAGCTTGGATGTGGGGGGCCTTAGCACAGATACGCAGTATTTT.